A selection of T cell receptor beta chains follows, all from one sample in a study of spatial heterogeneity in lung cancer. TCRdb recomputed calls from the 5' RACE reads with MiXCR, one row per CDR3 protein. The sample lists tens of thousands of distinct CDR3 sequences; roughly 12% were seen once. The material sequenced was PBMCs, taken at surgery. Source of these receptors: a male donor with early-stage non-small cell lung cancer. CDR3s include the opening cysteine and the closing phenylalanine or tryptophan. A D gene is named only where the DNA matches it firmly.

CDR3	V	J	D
CASSFRLNNEQFF	TRBV27	TRBJ2-1	NA
CASSFDSINTYEQYF	TRBV5-1	TRBJ2-7	NA
CASSPRLQETQYF	TRBV4-3	TRBJ2-5	NA
CASSYAPTGGSGNTIYF	TRBV7-2	TRBJ1-3	TRBD1
CASSLAMQVNEQFF	TRBV5-1	TRBJ2-1	NA
CASSTTGGWETQYF	TRBV6-5	TRBJ2-5	TRBD1
CASSSTPSKPDTQYF	TRBV5-1	TRBJ2-3	NA
CASSETPLWQGDISPLHF	TRBV25-1	TRBJ1-6	NA
CSARDFRMPNEKLFF	TRBV20-1	TRBJ1-4	NA
CSVATGAGTDTQYF	TRBV29-1	TRBJ2-3	TRBD1
CASSLMGQGVTQYF	TRBV7-6	TRBJ2-5	TRBD1
CATSKGQEEKLFF	TRBV15	TRBJ1-4	TRBD1
CASSRFGRGFRTEAFF	TRBV4-1	TRBJ1-1	NA